This entry lists 25 T cell receptor beta chains sequenced from one sample in a study of blood T cell repertoires in COVID-19. Profiling relied on immunoSEQ multiplex PCR, and the TCRdb table lists in-frame clones only, not all of them. Of 64,000 or so clones listed, around 86% are singletons. Input material: peripheral blood. Receptors originate from a human donor in a cohort sampled during active COVID-19.

Of note for this clone: Other DNA variants within this sample encode the same CDR3. This chain joins TRBV30 and TRBJ1-2; no definite D call. V lost 0 bases, J lost 4 bases, and 6 bases lay in between. CDR3 length equals 12 residues. Germline assignment: CDR1 GTSNPN and CDR2 SVGIG (reference sequence). In DNA, the CDR3 is TGTGCCTGGAGTGTACGGGGCTATGGCTACACCTTC. Translation: CAWSVRGYGYTF. Filled out from reference TRBV30 and TRBJ1-2, the complete variable domain reads SQTIHQWPATLVQPVGSPLSLECTVEGTSNPNLYWYRQAAGRGLQLLFYSVGIGQISSEVPQNLSASRPQDRQFILSSKKLLLSDSGFYLCAWSVRGYGYTFGSGTRLTVV.

The chain combines TRBV6-5 with TRBJ1-1, with TRBD1 as a possible D gene (5 bases). The CDR3 is 13 residues long. Germline loops: CDR1 MNHEY, CDR2 SVGAGI. V was pared by 4 bases and J by 1 base, with 7 bases between. The CDR3 coding sequence is TGTGCCAGCAGTTTTAGGGGGAACACTGAAGCTTTCTTT. Protein sequence: CASSFRGNTEAFF.

The rearrangement links TRBV20-1 to TRBJ1-3; a weak D match, TRBD1 (6 bases). Deletions cut 6 bases from V and 8 bases from J, with 11 bases between. CDR1 DFQATT and CDR2 SNEGSKA come from the germline V gene (reference sequence). This CDR3 spans 11 amino acids. The CDR3 here is CSAEQGDTIYF. CDR3 sequence (DNA): TGCAGTGCGGAACAGGGAGACACCATATATTTT.

The rearrangement joins TRBV5-1 to TRBJ2-1; 10 bases line up with TRBD2. V lost 1 base to trimming and J lost 5 bases; unmatched junction nucleotides: 3. The germline CDR1 and CDR2 sequences are SGHRS and YFSETQ. This CDR3 is 15 amino acids long. For the CDR3, the DNA is TGCGCCAGCAGCTTGCGGACTAGCGGTAACAATGAGCAGTTCTTC. Translated, it gives CASSLRTSGNNEQFF.

This clone was observed a handful of times. The chain couples TRBV4-1 to TRBJ1-6, with TRBD1 matching over 10 bases. Germline values: CDR1 MGHRA, CDR2 YSYEKL. Trimming removed 4 bases from V and 5 bases from J; junction bases left unmatched: 2. CDR3 length: 15 amino acids. The CDR3 DNA is TGCGCCAGCAGCCGGACAGGGGGAGATAATTCACCCCTCCACTTT. Translating gives CASSRTGGDNSPLHF.

The rearrangement links TRBV6-2 or TRBV6-3 to TRBJ2-5, with D tentatively TRBD2 (6 bases). The V gene lost 0 bases and the J gene lost 3 bases, with 17 bases spanning the gap. CDR1 MNHEY and CDR2 SVGEGT come from the germline V gene. The CDR3 consists of 17 residues. The CDR3 coding sequence is TGTGCCAGCAGTTACTCGATTGGCGGGGTTAACGAAGAGACCCAGTACTTC. It specifies CASSYSIGGVNEETQYF.

The rearrangement uses TRBV3-1 (or the pseudogene TRBV3-2) and TRBJ1-2; perhaps TRBD1 as D (6 bases). Germline V gene lookup returns CDR1 LGHDT and CDR2 YNNKEL (reference sequence). This CDR3 spans 14 amino acids. V was cut by 0 bases and J by 4 bases, with 9 bases left in between. CDR3 residues: CASSQDLDSYGYTF. CDR3 bases: TGTGCCAGCAGCCAAGATCTGGACAGCTATGGCTACACCTTC.

The rearrangement uses TRBV28 and TRBJ2-3; TRBD1 matches at 8 bases. With 4 bases clipped from V and 3 bases from J, the junction kept 6 bases outside the gene matches. CDR1 is MDHEN and CDR2 is SYDVKM in the germline V gene. The CDR3 sequence is 15 residues long. The CDR3 spells CASSSDRGLTDTQYF. The CDR3 nucleotides read TGTGCCAGCAGTTCCGACAGGGGCCTAACAGATACGCAGTATTTT.

The rearrangement uses TRBV11-3 and TRBJ2-2; no clear D. Germline V gene lookup returns CDR1 SGHNT and CDR2 YENEEA. CDR3 length equals 14 residues. Trimming took off 2 bases at V and 5 bases at J, with 9 bases between the two ends. The CDR3 bases are TGTGCCAGCAGCTTATTAGCTGCAACCGGGGAGCTGTTTTTT. It yields the protein CASSLLAATGELFF.

V gene TRBV30 combines with J gene TRBJ1-1; D ambiguous. V gave up 2 bases and J gave up 1 base, with 8 bases separating them. The CDR3 is made up of 13 amino acids. Germline CDR1 is GTSNPN and CDR2 is SVGIG (reference sequence). CDR3 DNA: TGTGCCTGGAGTTATGTCGGGAACACTGAAGCTTTCTTT. Translating it yields CAWSYVGNTEAFF. Full variable domain (remainder filled in from reference TRBV30 and TRBJ1-1): SQTIHQWPATLVQPVGSPLSLECTVEGTSNPNLYWYRQAAGRGLQLLFYSVGIGQISSEVPQNLSASRPQDRQFILSSKKLLLSDSGFYLCAWSYVGNTEAFFGQGTRLTVV.

This clone was observed a single time. This sequence joins TRBV10-3 and TRBJ2-4, with a weak D call TRBD2 (6 bases). From germline, CDR1 is ENHRY and CDR2 SYGVKD. This CDR3 has 18 residues. V was pared by 0 bases and J by 2 bases, with 17 bases between. CDR3 bases: TGTGCCATCAGTGAGTCTGTGGGGACCGGCGGGACCAAAAACATTCAGTACTTC. It codes for CAISESVGTGGTKNIQYF.

This clone turned up a few times. The chain employs TRBV7-7 and TRBJ2-2; 9 bases line up with TRBD1. Trimming at V came to 0 bases and at J to 8 bases, leaving 4 bases not matched to a gene. The germline gives CDR1 SSHAT, CDR2 FNYEAQ (reference sequence). This CDR3 contains 15 residues. CDR3 protein: CASSLAGTGSGELFF. Written as DNA, the CDR3 is TGTGCCAGCAGCTTAGCCGGGACAGGGTCAGGGGAGCTGTTTTTT.

CDR3 coding DNA: TGTGCCAGCAGTACCACAGCGGGGGGTCGGCATGAGCAGTTCTTC. Its translation is CASSTTAGGRHEQFF. The chain employs TRBV6-4 and TRBJ2-1; 9 nucleotides match TRBD2. The CDR3 contains 15 residues. J lost 8 bases, V lost 5 bases, and 10 bases had no gene match. Germline-derived CDR1 and CDR2 are MRHNA and SNTAGT.

There are a few counts of this clone. The rearrangement uses TRBV27 and TRBJ1-6; tentatively, D is TRBD1 (6 bases). V was trimmed by 5 bases and J by 5 bases, leaving 10 bases between them. CDR3 size: 14 residues. Per germline, CDR1 MNHEY and CDR2 SMNVEV (reference sequence). The CDR3 nucleotides read TGTGCCAGCAGTCCCGGACAGAATAATTCACCCCTCCACTTT. Residues: CASSPGQNNSPLHF.

The CDR3 DNA follows: TGCGCCAGCAGCATTGGACAGGGGATGGAGACCCAGTACTTC. Translated, it gives CASSIGQGMETQYF. V and J are TRBV5-1 and TRBJ2-5, with 9 bases fitting TRBD1. CDR3 size: 14 residues. The J segment lost 5 bases and the V segment lost 4 bases, leaving 6 bases of the junction unmatched. Germline assignment: CDR1 SGHRS and CDR2 YFSETQ.

The chain carries TRBV7-7 and TRBJ2-2; the match to TRBD2 covers 11 bases. The CDR3 is 16 amino acids. From germline, CDR1 is SSHAT and CDR2 FNYEAQ (reference sequence). The V segment lost 5 bases and the J segment 5 bases; nucleotides outside the gene matches: 7. Here the CDR3 DNA reads TGTGCCAGCAGCCCGACACTAGCGGGGGTTACCGGGGAGCTGTTTTTT. Amino acids: CASSPTLAGVTGELFF.

This rearrangement joins TRBV5-1 to TRBJ2-4; TRBD2 matches at 9 bases. CDR1 and CDR2 from the germline V gene are SGHRS and YFSETQ. CDR3 length: 17 residues. V shed 4 bases and J 8 bases; nucleotides not matched to a gene: 16. CDR3 protein: CASSLQRGVGRGDIQYF. DNA of the CDR3: TGCGCCAGCAGCCTCCAGCGGGGGGTAGGACGGGGTGACATTCAGTACTTC. The whole variable domain, filled in from reference TRBV5-1 and TRBJ2-4, reads KAGVTQTPRYLIKTRGQQVTLSCSPISGHRSVSWYQQTPGQGLQFLFEYFSETQRNKGNFPGRFSGRQFSNSRSEMNVSTLELGDSALYLCASSLQRGVGRGDIQYFGAGTRLSVL.

The chain combines TRBV5-1 with TRBJ1-2; the D gene is possibly TRBD1 (6 bases). Germline values: CDR1 SGHRS, CDR2 YFSETQ. The ends were cut back, 1 base at V and 5 bases at J, with 18 bases in the middle. CDR3 length: 16 amino acids. CDR3 in DNA: TGCGCCAGCAGCTTGAACCTACGACAGGCGGTTTATGGCTACACCTTC. This encodes CASSLNLRQAVYGYTF.

J is TRBJ2-7 and V is TRBV3-1 (or the pseudogene TRBV3-2); D gene ambiguous. The ends were cut back, 3 bases at V and 6 bases at J, with 9 bases in the middle. In germline, CDR1 is LGHDT, CDR2 YNNKEL (reference sequence). This CDR3 contains 12 residues. CDR3 region: CASSQTSLEQYF. The CDR3 DNA sequence: TGTGCCAGCAGCCAGACTTCCCTCGAGCAGTACTTC.

A few counts support this clone. The genes are TRBV3-1 (or the pseudogene TRBV3-2) and TRBJ2-7; TRBD1 matches 11 bases. J was trimmed by 5 bases and V by 2 bases; bases with no gene match: 5. The CDR3 runs 15 residues. CDR1 and CDR2 from the germline V gene are LGHDT and YNNKEL (reference sequence). CDR3 bases: TGTGCCAGCAGCCAACACGGACAGGGGGCCCACGAGCAGTACTTC. As protein: CASSQHGQGAHEQYF.

This chain joins TRBV7-9 and TRBJ1-1; possible D gene TRBD1, 6 bases. The CDR3 has 13 residues. V gave up 1 base and J gave up 6 bases, with 9 bases separating them. Germline V lookup: CDR1 SEHNR, CDR2 FQNEAQ (reference sequence). The CDR3 DNA is TGTGCCAGCAGCTTAGGGGGGCTCGCTGAAGCTTTCTTT. Its protein product is CASSLGGLAEAFF.

This clone was counted a few times. The chain couples TRBV19 to TRBJ1-2, with D perhaps matching TRBD1 (6 bases). V lost 7 bases to trimming and J lost 9 bases, with 15 bases between them. CDR1 is LNHDA, CDR2 SQIVND, per germline (reference sequence). This CDR3 has 12 residues. The DNA for the CDR3 is TGTGCCAGTATTGGGGACAAGCTTCGCTACACCTTC. Encoded protein: CASIGDKLRYTF.

The CDR3, as DNA: TGTGCCACCGACCGTCGTGCGGGGGGGCCAAAAAATGAGCAGTTCTTC. Translated: CATDRRAGGPKNEQFF. The rearrangement joins TRBV19 to TRBJ2-1, with 9 bases aligning to TRBD2. CDR1 is LNHDA and CDR2 is SQIVND in the germline V gene (reference sequence). CDR3 length: 16 residues. J gave up 7 bases and V 10 bases, and 17 bases lay outside the gene matches.

This rearrangement joins TRBV3-1 (or the pseudogene TRBV3-2) to TRBJ1-2; D is uncertain. Germline V lookup: CDR1 LGHDT, CDR2 YNNKEL (reference sequence). The CDR3 extends over 15 amino acids. Trimming took off 2 bases at V and 8 bases at J, with 18 bases between the two ends. The CDR3 loop reads CASSQIGGGTRGYTF. The CDR3 DNA reads TGTGCCAGCAGCCAAATCGGCGGTGGCACGCGGGGCTACACCTTC.

The table lists this clone with a count of one. This chain links TRBV27 with TRBJ2-1, with 10 bases lining up with TRBD2. In germline, CDR1 is MNHEY, CDR2 SMNVEV (reference sequence). This CDR3 spans 13 amino acids. V dropped 6 bases and J dropped 4; count of bases not matched to a gene: 0. DNA for the CDR3: TGTGCCAGCAGACTAGCGGGGTACAATGAGCAGTTCTTC. Translation gives CASRLAGYNEQFF.